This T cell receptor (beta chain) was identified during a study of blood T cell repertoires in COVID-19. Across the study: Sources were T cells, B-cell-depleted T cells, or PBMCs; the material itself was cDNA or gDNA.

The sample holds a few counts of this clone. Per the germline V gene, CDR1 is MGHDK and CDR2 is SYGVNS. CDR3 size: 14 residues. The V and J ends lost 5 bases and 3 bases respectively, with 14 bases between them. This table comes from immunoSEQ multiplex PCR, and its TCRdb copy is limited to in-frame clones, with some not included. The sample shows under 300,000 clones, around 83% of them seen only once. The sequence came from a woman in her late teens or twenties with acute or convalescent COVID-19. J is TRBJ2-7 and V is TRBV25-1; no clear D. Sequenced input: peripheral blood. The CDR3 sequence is CASSHSNSNYEQYF. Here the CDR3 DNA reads TGTGCCAGCAGTCATTCCAACTCAAACTACGAGCAGTACTTC.